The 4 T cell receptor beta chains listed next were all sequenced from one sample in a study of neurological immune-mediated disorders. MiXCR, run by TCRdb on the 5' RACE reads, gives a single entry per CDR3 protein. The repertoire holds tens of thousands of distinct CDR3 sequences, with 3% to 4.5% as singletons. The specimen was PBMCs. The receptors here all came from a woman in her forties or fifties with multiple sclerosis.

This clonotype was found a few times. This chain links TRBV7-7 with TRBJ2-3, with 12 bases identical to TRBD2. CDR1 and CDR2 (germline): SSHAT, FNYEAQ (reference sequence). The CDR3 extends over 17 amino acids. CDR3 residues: CANSHRLAGALTDTQYF. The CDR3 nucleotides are TGTGCTAACAGCCATAGACTAGCGGGGGCCCTCACAGATACGCAGTATTTT.

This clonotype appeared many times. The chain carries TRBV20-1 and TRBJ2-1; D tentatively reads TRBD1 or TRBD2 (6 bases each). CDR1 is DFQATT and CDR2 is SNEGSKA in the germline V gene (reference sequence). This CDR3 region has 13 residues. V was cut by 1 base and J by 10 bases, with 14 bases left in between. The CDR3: CSARGDKGGEQFF. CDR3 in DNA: TGCAGTGCTAGAGGGGACAAGGGAGGCGAGCAGTTCTTC.

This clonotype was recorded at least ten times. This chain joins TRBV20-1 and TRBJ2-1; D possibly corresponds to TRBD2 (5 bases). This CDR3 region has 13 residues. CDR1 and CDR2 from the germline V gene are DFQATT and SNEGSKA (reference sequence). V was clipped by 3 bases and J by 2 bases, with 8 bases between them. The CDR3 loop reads CSASGEAYNEQFF. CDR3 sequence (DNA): TGCAGTGCTAGCGGGGAAGCCTACAATGAGCAGTTCTTC.

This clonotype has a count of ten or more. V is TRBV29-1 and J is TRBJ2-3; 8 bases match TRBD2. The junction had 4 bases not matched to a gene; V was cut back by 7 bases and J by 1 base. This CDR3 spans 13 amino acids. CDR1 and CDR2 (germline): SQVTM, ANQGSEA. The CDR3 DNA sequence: TGCAGCGACTGGCGGGGGGGCACAGATACGCAGTATTTT. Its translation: CSDWRGGTDTQYF.